This entry concerns a single T cell receptor (beta chain). As originally analysed: Reference gene primer amplification gave estimated nucleated cell counts. Profiling relied on immunoSEQ multiplex PCR, and the TCRdb table lists in-frame clones only, not all of them. V, J and clone size are those of that table, while D and trimming were read from the DNA. The sample includes some 170,000 clones, more than 60% of them seen just once. The source of the sample is a study of blood T cell repertoires in COVID-19. On the study more broadly: COVID-19 samples from acute and convalescent phases originated in the United States, Italy and Spain. Nucleic acid was either cDNA or gDNA, and it came from T cells, B-cell-depleted T cells, or PBMCs.

The CDR3 is 14 amino acids. J lost 9 bases, V lost 4 bases, and 3 bases had no gene match. Per germline, CDR1 MGHRA and CDR2 YSYEKL. This chain links TRBV4-1 with TRBJ2-2; 12 positions agree with TRBD2. This receptor was identified in a man aged 60 to 75 with acute or convalescent COVID-19. Sequenced input: peripheral blood. CDR3 amino acids: CASSRLAGGRELFF. The DNA for the CDR3 is TGCGCCAGCAGCCGCCTAGCGGGGGGGCGGGAGCTGTTTTTT.